The next 14 T cell receptor beta chains were all read from a single sample in a study of blood T cell repertoires in COVID-19. Clones were read by immunoSEQ multiplex PCR, and TCRdb kept only the in-frame ones, dropping some. The table includes under 350,000 clones, approximately 83% detected once. The sample taken for sequencing was peripheral blood. Source of these receptors: a woman in her 70s with acute or convalescent COVID-19.

This clone was recorded only once. V and J are TRBV11-2 and TRBJ1-1; D unresolved. This CDR3 region has 14 residues. V dropped 0 bases and J dropped 6 bases, with 11 bases sitting between them. Germline assignment: CDR1 SGHAT and CDR2 FQNNGV. CDR3 DNA sequence: TGTGCCAGCAGCTTAGACGGGAGCCGCGCTGAAGCTTTCTTT. Protein sequence: CASSLDGSRAEAFF. The full variable domain, with the rest looked up from reference TRBV11-2 and TRBJ1-1, is EAGVAQSPRYKIIEKRQSVAFWCNPISGHATLYWYQQILGQGPKLLIQFQNNGVVDDSQLPKDRFSAERLKGVDSTLKIQPAKLEDSAVYLCASSLDGSRAEAFFGQGTRLTVV.

This chain joins TRBV5-1 and TRBJ2-3; 7 bases align to TRBD1. This CDR3 is built from 14 residues. Losses at the gene ends were 4 bases for V and 6 bases for J; bases not matched to a gene: 8. Germline CDR1 and CDR2: SGHRS and YFSETQ. CDR3 DNA sequence: TGCGCCAGCAGCCCGGGACAGTGGGGGGATACGCAGTATTTT. As protein: CASSPGQWGDTQYF.

This clone was counted only a few times. The CDR3 loop is CATQTGPTGEQYF. The CDR3 coding sequence is TGCGCCACCCAGACAGGGCCAACTGGGGAGCAGTACTTC. The chain is built from TRBV5-1 and TRBJ2-7; 7 bases line up with TRBD1. The germline gives CDR1 SGHRS, CDR2 YFSETQ. V trimming: 9 bases; J trimming: 7 bases; junction bases outside the gene matches: 13. This CDR3 has 13 residues.

In nucleotides, the CDR3 is TGTGCCAGCTCTTCTAATCAGAGGGCCTCTGGAAACACCATATATTTT. Amino acids: CASSSNQRASGNTIYF. The chain couples TRBV19 to TRBJ1-3; D not certain. Germline-derived CDR1 and CDR2 are LNHDA and SQIVND (reference sequence). The V end was cut by 9 bases, the J end by 0 bases, with 18 bases between. The CDR3 extends over 16 amino acids. Complete variable domain (other parts from reference TRBV19 and TRBJ1-3): DGGITQSPKYLFRKEGQNVTLSCEQNLNHDAMYWYRQDPGQGLRLIYYSQIVNDFQKGDIAEGYSVSREKKESFPLTVTSAQKNPTAFYLCASSSNQRASGNTIYFGEGSWLTVV.

The chain uses TRBV6-6 and TRBJ2-1, with D possibly matching TRBD1 (6 bases). Germline-derived CDR1 and CDR2 are MNHNY and SVGAGI (reference sequence). The CDR3 is 14 amino acids. Trimming left V 0 bases short and J 9 bases short, with 12 bases between. CDR3 region: CASSYSLGAFEQFF. The CDR3 DNA is TGTGCCAGCAGTTACTCGCTGGGGGCCTTTGAGCAGTTCTTC.

This clone showed up just a few times. The chain employs TRBV19 and TRBJ1-2; no firm D call. The CDR3 sequence is 13 residues long. Germline values: CDR1 LNHDA, CDR2 SQIVND (reference sequence). V shed 6 bases and J shed 5 bases, with 13 bases lying between them. The CDR3 spells CASSPAPGYGYTF. The CDR3 nucleotides are TGTGCCAGTAGCCCAGCTCCGGGATATGGCTACACCTTC.

Concerning this clone: Other DNA sequences within the sample encode an identical CDR3. This chain uses TRBV18 with TRBJ2-3; possibly TRBD1 for D (6 bases). Trimming shortened V by 2 bases and J by 4 bases, and 7 bases separated the two germline ends. CDR3 length: 13 residues. Germline lookup yields CDR1 KGHSH and CDR2 LQKENI. CDR3 residues: CASSPGQPDTQYF. Here the CDR3 DNA reads TGTGCCAGCTCACCAGGACAGCCAGATACGCAGTATTTT.

This rearrangement joins TRBV3-1 (or the pseudogene TRBV3-2) to TRBJ2-5, with 8 nucleotides matching TRBD2. Per germline, CDR1 LGHDT and CDR2 YNNKEL (reference sequence). The CDR3 consists of 16 residues. Trimming removed 6 bases from V and 1 base from J; junction bases left unmatched: 10. The CDR3 spells CASSSKPGGPQETQYF. In DNA form, the CDR3 reads TGTGCCAGCAGTTCTAAACCGGGGGGGCCCCAAGAGACCCAGTACTTC.

About this clone itself: This sample includes further DNA sequences coding for the same CDR3. V gene TRBV2 combines with J gene TRBJ1-2; 9 nucleotides align to TRBD1. The CDR3 has 13 residues. J was trimmed by 7 bases and V by 5 bases; bases with no gene match: 5. Per germline, CDR1 SNHLY and CDR2 FYNNEI. DNA of the CDR3: TGTGCCAGCAGTCCACAGGGGGCTGGTGGCTACACCTTC. Protein sequence: CASSPQGAGGYTF.

The rearrangement joins TRBV6-5 to TRBJ1-2; D gene unclear. Germline values: CDR1 MNHEY, CDR2 SVGAGI. The V end was cut by 6 bases, the J end by 0 bases, with 8 bases between. There are 13 residues in the CDR3. The CDR3 DNA follows: TGTGCCAGCAGCCAAACACCTAACTATGGCTACACCTTC. Translated: CASSQTPNYGYTF.

The rearrangement uses TRBV4-2 and TRBJ1-6, with 9 bases matching TRBD1. Germline CDR1 reads LGHNA; CDR2 reads YNFKEQ. J was trimmed by 11 bases and V by 5 bases; bases with no gene match: 7. The CDR3 covers 14 residues. CDR3 amino acids: CASSAGTGWPPLHF. DNA of the CDR3: TGTGCCAGCAGCGCCGGGACAGGGTGGCCACCCCTCCACTTT.

The chain uses TRBV29-1 and TRBJ1-2, with a possible D match to TRBD1 (6 bases). The V and J ends lost 5 bases and 2 bases respectively, with 12 bases between them. Germline loops: CDR1 SQVTM, CDR2 ANQGSEA. The CDR3 loop spans 13 amino acids. The CDR3 is CSVSGTTNYGYTF. As DNA, the CDR3 is TGCAGCGTTTCCGGGACAACCAACTATGGCTACACCTTC.

A note on this clone: Distinct nucleotide sequences in the sample also encode this CDR3. The chain carries TRBV3-1 (or the pseudogene TRBV3-2) and TRBJ1-1, with no clear D. Germline V gene lookup returns CDR1 LGHDT and CDR2 YNNKEL (reference sequence). This CDR3 is built from 14 residues. Trimming removed 1 base from V and 1 base from J, with 7 bases in between. The CDR3 nucleotides are TGTGCCAGCAGCCAAGGAGGGTCGAACACTGAAGCTTTCTTT. Its translation is CASSQGGSNTEAFF.

The chain recombines TRBV9 with TRBJ1-6, with TRBD1 as a possible D gene (5 bases). CDR1 SGDLS and CDR2 YYNGEE come from the germline V gene. The CDR3 totals 15 residues. The V gene lost 4 bases and the J gene lost 7 bases, with 15 bases spanning the gap. Written as DNA, the CDR3 is TGTGCCAGCAGCCCCCTCGGGGGAAGAAATTCACCCCTCCACTTT. It yields the protein CASSPLGGRNSPLHF.